This TCR beta chain appears in the sequencing data of a study of cytomegalovirus exposure and HLA in healthy donors. Primers for the PCR totalled 60 Vbeta and 13 Jbeta. Generated by immunoSEQ multiplex PCR, the TCRdb table keeps only in-frame clones and is missing some. The sample consists of around 150,000 clones, roughly 85% of them appearing once. Note on this clone: Its specificity is not known. Mismatch with germline at one junction end may stem from a read error.

Germline V lookup: CDR1 SEHNR, CDR2 FQNEAQ (reference sequence). CDR3 length equals 12 residues. Points from the study as a whole: In a later analysis, 15,000 to 20,000 TCR beta sequences were associated with HLA alleles at 0.05 false discovery rate.

This clonotype was obtained from a man between 40 and 49 years old in good health and CMV-seronegative. The source material was PBMCs. The rearrangement uses TRBV7-9 and TRBJ2-7; TRBD1 matches 8 bases. The CDR3 is CSSSVDRGEQYF. The CDR3 coding sequence is TGTTCCAGCAGCGTCGACAGGGGCGAGCAGTACTTC.